This T cell receptor (beta chain) was identified in a study of T-cell reconstitution after alpha-beta-depleted transplantation in children. Deletions cut 5 bases from V and 3 bases from J, with 14 bases between. Germline-derived CDR1 and CDR2 are LGHNA and YSLEER. The CDR3 consists of 15 residues. The TCRbeta library was prepared with unique molecular identifiers. Using its own MiXCR run on the PCR reads, TCRdb lists one record per CDR3 protein. The sample contains 490,000 or so distinct CDR3 sequences, under 15% of which appear only once. This TCR came from a human donor who donated a stem cell graft to a child with combined immunodeficiency. Specimen: PBMCs from the stem cell graft donor, collected from the stem cell graft. The gene calls are TRBV4-3 and TRBJ1-5; a weak D match, TRBD1 (5 bases). The CDR3 here is CASSSRTGLNQPQHF. Here the CDR3 DNA reads TGCGCCAGCAGCTCCCGGACGGGACTCAATCAGCCCCAGCATTTT.